Listed below are T cell receptor beta chains from one sample, sequenced in a study of OX40 agonist ivuxolimab in advanced cancers. The method was immunoSEQ multiplex PCR; TCRdb's version includes in-frame clones alone and lacks a portion of them. The sample gives approximately 59,000 clones, less than 90% of which show up once; under 0.8% is in the top ten. Sample: CD4+ or CD8+ T cells sorted from blood, taken in a trial of the OX40 agonist ivuxolimab. These receptors all come from an adult with an advanced solid tumor such as melanoma, head and neck, liver or kidney cancer. Each CDR3 is given with its conserved first and last residue. D genes are given only for firm matches. Size is stated for part of the rows, as once, few or many counts, or as a class when the clone is expanded.

D gene	V gene	clone size	J gene	CDR3 DNA	CDR3 protein
TRBD1	TRBV7-9	NA	TRBJ1-1	TGTGCCAGCAGCTTAAACAGGGGCGCTGAAGCTTTCTTT	CASSLNRGAEAFF
NA	TRBV9	NA	TRBJ2-5	TGTGCCAGCAGTCCGAACCCGGGAGAGACCCAGTACTTC	CASSPNPGETQYF
TRBD2	TRBV14	NA	TRBJ2-1	TGTGCCAGCAGTCAACGGCAGGGAGGGTTTTCCAGCTCCTACAATGAGCAGTTCTTC	CASSQRQGGFSSSYNEQFF
TRBD2	TRBV14	NA	TRBJ2-3	TGTGCCAGCAGCCAACTCGGGCGGGAGGTTGGTACAGATACGCAGTATTTT	CASSQLGREVGTDTQYF
TRBD2	TRBV6-5	NA	TRBJ2-1	TGTGCCAGCAGTTACTCCGGGCTAGCGGGAGTTGAGCAGTTCTTC	CASSYSGLAGVEQFF
NA	TRBV19	NA	TRBJ1-1	TGTGCCAGTAGCAACGGTAGGGACGAACCGAGGACTGAAGCTTTCTTT	CASSNGRDEPRTEAFF
TRBD2	TRBV27	NA	TRBJ2-7	TGTGCCAGCAGTCGTGCTGGGGGACTAGCGGGGGCCTACGAGCAGTACTTC	CASSRAGGLAGAYEQYF
NA	TRBV30	NA	TRBJ2-5	TGTGCCTGGAGTGTAGGGATTCAAGAGACCCAGTACTTC	CAWSVGIQETQYF
NA	TRBV9	NA	TRBJ1-3	TGTGCCAGCAGCCCCGAGCGGGCAGTCTCTGGAAACACCATATATTTT	CASSPERAVSGNTIYF
NA	TRBV6-5	NA	TRBJ1-6	TGTGCCAGCAGCTGGGGACCCTATAATTCACCCCTCCACTTT	CASSWGPYNSPLHF
TRBD2	TRBV9	NA	TRBJ2-7	TGTGCCAGCAGCGTAGAACCAGCGGGAGGTGCCTACGAGCAGTACTTC	CASSVEPAGGAYEQYF
TRBD2	TRBV28	NA	TRBJ2-7	TGTGCCAGCAGTCCCACGGGACTAGCGGAATTC	CASSPTGLAEF
TRBD2	TRBV28	NA	TRBJ2-7	TGTGCCAGCAGACCCACTAGCGGGAGGGCCTACGAGCAGTACTTC	CASRPTSGRAYEQYF
NA	TRBV6-6	NA	TRBJ2-3	TGTGCCAGCAGTCCCGGTCCAGCACAGGCAGATACGCAGTATTTT	CASSPGPAQADTQYF
TRBD2	TRBV19	once	TRBJ2-1	TGTGCCAGTAGTGTATGGACTAGCACCCCTAACAATGAGCAGTTCTTC	CASSVWTSTPNNEQFF
TRBD1	TRBV28	NA	TRBJ2-1	TGTGCCAGCTCACCGCCGGGACAGGGAGTCAATGAGCAGTTCTTC	CASSPPGQGVNEQFF
NA	TRBV10-2	NA	TRBJ2-5	TGCGCCAGCAGTGAGCTCTGGGAACAAGAGACCCAGTACTTC	CASSELWEQETQYF
NA	TRBV6-5	NA	TRBJ2-7	TGTGCCAGCACACCCACGGGGGCGCAAAGGAACGAGCAGTACTTC	CASTPTGAQRNEQYF
TRBD2	TRBV14	NA	TRBJ2-1	TGTGCCAGCAGCCCAAAGGTAAGTGCTAGCGGGGTCCACAACAATGAGCAGTTCTTC	CASSPKVSASGVHNNEQFF
NA	TRBV19	once	TRBJ1-2	TGTGCCAGTAGTATAGACAGGGGAAAATCCTATGGCTACACCTTC	CASSIDRGKSYGYTF
NA	TRBV5-1	NA	TRBJ1-1	TGCGCCAGCAGCTTGGCAGGGTTAGGGGACACTGAAGCTTTCTTT	CASSLAGLGDTEAFF
NA	TRBV6-5	NA	TRBJ2-7	TGTGCCAGCAGTTCAGGGGTCCCCTACGAGCAGTACTTC	CASSSGVPYEQYF
TRBD2	TRBV6-1	NA	TRBJ2-3	TGTGCCAGCAGTCAAAGGACTAGCGACACAGATACGCAGTATTTT	CASSQRTSDTDTQYF
NA	TRBV2	NA	TRBJ1-4	TGTGCCAGCAGTAGACAACCTTACTCCGGAAAACTGTTTTTT	CASSRQPYSGKLFF
NA	TRBV9	once	TRBJ2-7	TGTGCCAGCAGCGTAGCGGGCCAGCCCTCGAACGAGCAGTACTTC	CASSVAGQPSNEQYF
TRBD2	TRBV11-2	NA	TRBJ2-3	TGTGCCAGCAGCTTAGGGGGGAGGGCAGATACGCAGTATTTT	CASSLGGRADTQYF
TRBD2	TRBV5-1	NA	TRBJ2-7	TGCGCCAGCAGCAAAGTAGCGGGAGGGCCTCCCGAGCAGTACTTC	CASSKVAGGPPEQYF
NA	TRBV7-8	NA	TRBJ2-3	TGTGCCAGCAGCCTGGAGGGGCGGCCCGGGGATACGCAGTATTTT	CASSLEGRPGDTQYF
TRBD1	TRBV7-6	few	TRBJ2-5	TGTGCCAGCAGCTTAACTTCAGGGGGCTGGGAGACCCAGTACTTC	CASSLTSGGWETQYF
NA	TRBV19	once	TRBJ1-1	TGTGCCAGTAGTCAGGGTGGTCTGCACACTGAAGCTTTCTTT	CASSQGGLHTEAFF
NA	TRBV9	NA	TRBJ2-4	TGTGCCAGCAGCGTATTTCCAGCCAAAAACATTCAGTACTTC	CASSVFPAKNIQYF
TRBD2	TRBV15	NA	TRBJ2-1	TGTGCCACCAGGGATAGCGGGCTTTACAATGAGCAGTTCTTC	CATRDSGLYNEQFF
NA	TRBV28	NA	TRBJ2-7	TGTGCCAGCAGTTTTTTCGGCAGGGGGGACTACGAGCAGTACTTC	CASSFFGRGDYEQYF
NA	TRBV19	NA	TRBJ2-3	TGTGCCAGTAGTATCGAAGAGCTGGATACGCAGTATTTT	CASSIEELDTQYF
NA	TRBV7-3	once	TRBJ2-2	TGTGCCAGCAGCCCCAGGGGAGGTGGCACCGGGGAGCTGTTTTTT	CASSPRGGGTGELFF
TRBD1	TRBV2	NA	TRBJ1-2	TGTGCCAGCAGTGAAGGGACAGGCTATGGCTACACCTTC	CASSEGTGYGYTF
NA	TRBV28	NA	TRBJ1-5	TGTGCCAGCAGTTATTATGAGGACGGGAATCAGCCCCAGCATTTT	CASSYYEDGNQPQHF
NA	TRBV29-1	NA	TRBJ2-5	TGCAGCGTCGCCCTGGTAGGGGGGGAGACCCAGTACTTC	CSVALVGGETQYF
NA	TRBV5-5	NA	TRBJ2-1	TGTGCCAGCAGCCGGGCCTTAATTGTTCCCCAGTTCTTC	CASSRALIVPQFF
TRBD2	TRBV5-4	NA	TRBJ2-2	TGTGCCAGCAGCCTACGGACTAGCGGGAGGATCGGGGAGCTGTTTTTT	CASSLRTSGRIGELFF
TRBD1	TRBV4-1	NA	TRBJ2-2	TGCGCCAGCAGCCAAGTCGACAGGGAGACCGGGGAGCTGTTTTTT	CASSQVDRETGELFF
NA	TRBV2	NA	TRBJ2-3	TGTGCCAGCAGACCAGAGGATACGCAGTATTTT	CASRPEDTQYF
NA	TRBV19	NA	TRBJ1-2	TGTGCCAGTAGTATAGAGGGGGTGGAGTATGGCTACACCTTC	CASSIEGVEYGYTF
NA	TRBV12-2	few	TRBJ2-7	TGTGCAAGTCGCTTAGCGCCGGGGTCTAGCGGTAACTACGAGCAGTACTTC	CASRLAPGSSGNYEQYF
TRBD1	TRBV5-1	NA	TRBJ1-2	TGCGCCAGTAGCTACACAGGGGACTATGGCTACACCTTC	CASSYTGDYGYTF
NA	TRBV27	NA	TRBJ2-7	TGTGCCAGCAGTTCTCCTTTCTACGAGCAGTACTTC	CASSSPFYEQYF
NA	TRBV19	few	TRBJ1-2	TGTGCCAGTAGTATATCTAACTATGGCTACACCTTC	CASSISNYGYTF
TRBD2	TRBV5-1	NA	TRBJ2-1	TGCGCCAGCAGCCCGGCCGGGGGGGGGCTGAACAATGAGCAGTTCTTC	CASSPAGGGLNNEQFF
TRBD1	TRBV7-2	once	TRBJ2-2	TGTGCCAGCAGCGGGACAGGGGGCCTCACCGGGGAGCTGTTTTTT	CASSGTGGLTGELFF
TRBD1	TRBV6-6	NA	TRBJ1-2	TGTGCCAGCAGTTCATCCGGGACAGATAACTATGGCTACACCTTC	CASSSSGTDNYGYTF
NA	TRBV7-3	NA	TRBJ2-3	TGTGCCAGCAGCGCCGGGACTTCAGGCAGACTAGATACGCAGTATTTT	CASSAGTSGRLDTQYF
TRBD2	TRBV9	NA	TRBJ2-5	TGTGCCAGCAGCGTAGGGGCCGGGACTAGTTGGGAGACCCAGTACTTC	CASSVGAGTSWETQYF
NA	TRBV18	NA	TRBJ2-7	TGTGCCAGCTCACTGAGACAAGCCTACGCCGAGCAGTACTTC	CASSLRQAYAEQYF
TRBD1	TRBV5-1	NA	TRBJ2-5	TGCGCCAGCAGCTCTGACACTACAGGGGGCAAGGGAGCCCAGTACTTC	CASSSDTTGGKGAQYF
NA	TRBV7-6	NA	TRBJ2-3	TGTGCCAGCAGCTTATGGGCAGGCACAGATACGCAGTATTTT	CASSLWAGTDTQYF
NA	TRBV7-3	NA	TRBJ2-3	TGTGCCAGCAGCCGGGACACGAGCACAGATACGCAGTATTTT	CASSRDTSTDTQYF
NA	TRBV19	NA	TRBJ2-5	TGTGCCAGTACGCGACAGAACCTACCCCAAGAGACCCAGTACTTC	CASTRQNLPQETQYF
NA	TRBV7-3	NA	TRBJ1-1	TGTGCCAGCAGCCGCACCCTAAACACTGAAGCTTTCTTT	CASSRTLNTEAFF
NA	TRBV2	NA	TRBJ2-1	TGTGCCAGCAGTGTCATTACTGACTTCAACAATGAGCAGTTCTTC	CASSVITDFNNEQFF